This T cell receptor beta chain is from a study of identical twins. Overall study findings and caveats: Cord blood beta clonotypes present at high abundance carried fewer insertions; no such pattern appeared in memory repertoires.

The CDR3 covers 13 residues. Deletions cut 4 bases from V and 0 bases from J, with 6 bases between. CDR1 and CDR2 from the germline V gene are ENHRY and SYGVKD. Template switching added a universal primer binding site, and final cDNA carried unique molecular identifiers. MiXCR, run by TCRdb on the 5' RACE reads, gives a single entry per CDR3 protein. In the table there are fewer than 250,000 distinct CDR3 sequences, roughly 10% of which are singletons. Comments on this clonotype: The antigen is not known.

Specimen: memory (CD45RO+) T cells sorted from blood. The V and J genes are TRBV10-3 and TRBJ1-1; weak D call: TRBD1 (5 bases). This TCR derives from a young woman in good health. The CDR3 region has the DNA TGTGCCATCAGTGGGGGGATGAACACTGAAGCTTTCTTT. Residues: CAISGGMNTEAFF.